A selection of T cell receptor beta chains follows, all from one sample in a study of cytomegalovirus exposure and HLA in healthy donors. The method was immunoSEQ multiplex PCR; TCRdb's version includes in-frame clones alone and lacks a portion of them. The repertoire includes roughly 130,000 clones, approximately 8.7% of them detected once, and 5% to 7% sits in the top ten. The sample taken for sequencing was PBMCs. These receptors all come from a man aged 40-50 years in good health and CMV-seronegative. The CDR3 runs from the conserved cysteine through the conserved F or W. The D gene is left open where the match is weak. Not all rows give a size; the values are once, few, many and, for expanded clones, a class.

>TRBJ1-1|NA|TRBD1|TRBV11-2
TGTGCCAGCAGCGCCCCCGACAGGGGTACTGAAGCTTTCTTT
CASSAPDRGTEAFF
>TRBJ2-1|few|TRBD2|TRBV12-5
TGTGCTAGTGGTCACGGACTAGGGAGGGAAGATGAGCAGTTCTTC
CASGHGLGREDEQFF
>TRBJ1-1|few|NA|TRBV19
TGTGCCAGTAGTATAGAGAGGCAGGGGGAAGCTTTCTTT
CASSIERQGEAFF
>TRBJ2-7|few|NA|TRBV4-1
TGCGCCAGCAGCCAAGAGGACACATACTACGAGCAGTACTTC
CASSQEDTYYEQYF
>TRBJ2-7|NA|NA|TRBV19
TGTGCCAGTAGTAGGCAGGGCGACTACGAGCAGTACTTC
CASSRQGDYEQYF
>TRBJ1-2|few|NA|TRBV19
TGTGCCAGTAGTATGAGTCCGGTTTACTCATATGGCTACACCTTC
CASSMSPVYSYGYTF
>TRBJ1-1|few|NA|TRBV7-9
TGTGCCAGCAGCCAACAGGGTGGCGGTGGTTGGGCTTTCTTT
CASSQQGGGGWAFF
>TRBJ2-5|NA|NA|TRBV4-3
TGCGCCAGCAGCCAGGTCACAGGGTTTGAGACCCAGTACTTC
CASSQVTGFETQYF
>TRBJ2-3|few|TRBD2|TRBV7-2
TGTGCCAGCAGCTTCCCCGGACTAGCGGGGGGGCCCACAGATACGCAGTATTTT
CASSFPGLAGGPTDTQYF
>TRBJ2-7|few|NA|TRBV27
TGTGCCAGCAGCCAAAGGGGCATATACGAGCAGTACTTC
CASSQRGIYEQYF
>TRBJ2-2|NA|TRBD1|TRBV6-1
TGTGCCAGCCCAGGGGGCACAGCGAACACCGGGGAGCTGTTTTTT
CASPGGTANTGELFF
>TRBJ2-7|few|NA|TRBV6-5
TGTGCCAGCGGAGAGGGCGCTAGGAGATACGAGCAGTACTTC
CASGEGARRYEQYF
>TRBJ1-4|NA|TRBD1|TRBV6-5
TGTGCCACTTCCCGGGACAGGGTTAATGAAAAACTGTTTTTT
CATSRDRVNEKLFF
>TRBJ2-2|NA|NA|TRBV19
TGTGCCAGTAGTATTCAAGCAGGGTCTCCCGGGGAGCTGTTTTTT
CASSIQAGSPGELFF
>TRBJ2-2|few|TRBD1|TRBV5-1
TGCGCCAGCACAGATACCGGGACAGCATTTACCGGGGAGCTGTTTTTT
CASTDTGTAFTGELFF
>TRBJ2-2|few|NA|TRBV11-3
TGTGCCAGCAGCCCGGCGGGCGGGGTTACCGGGGAGCTGTTTTTT
CASSPAGGVTGELFF
>TRBJ2-3|many|TRBD2|TRBV4-1
TGCGCCAGCAGCCAAGCCGGGACTAGCGTCGCAGATACGCAGTATTTT
CASSQAGTSVADTQYF
>TRBJ1-1|NA|TRBD1|TRBV11-3
TGTGCCAGCAGCCCCAGACAGGGGGAGGCTGAAGCTTTCTTT
CASSPRQGEAEAFF
>TRBJ2-2|NA|NA|TRBV27
TGTGCCAGCAGTTTACTCGGGAGCACCGGGGAGCTGTTTTTT
CASSLLGSTGELFF